The T cell receptor (beta chain) under discussion was sequenced for a study of cytomegalovirus exposure and HLA in healthy donors. The length of the CDR3 is 15 residues. CDR1 and CDR2 from the germline V gene are SGHKS and YYEKEE (reference sequence). Trimming took off 2 bases at V and 0 bases at J, with 9 bases between the two ends. Amplification used 60 Vbeta primers and 13 Jbeta primers. Sequenced by immunoSEQ multiplex PCR; TCRdb stores in-frame clones only, minus some. The table has tens of thousands of clones, around 82% seen once; the top ten hold roughly 3.5%. This clone was seen only once. Its antigen is as yet unknown. Findings and caveats of the study: For most TCR sequences rarity was the rule, although some public TCRs occurred in many donors. The authors judged a highly shared variant cluster likely a sequencing artifact. Analysis was carried out at a later point, and it linked a missense DCLRE1C variant to TCR beta V- and J-gene trimming. 87-base-pair reads could not separate some V segments, including TRBV6-2 and TRBV6-3.

The chain couples TRBV5-5 to TRBJ1-3, with D perhaps matching TRBD1 (6 bases). The clonotype was recovered from a man younger than 40 in good health and CMV-seropositive. Sample: PBMCs. The CDR3 protein is CASSFGDNSGNTIYF. The CDR3 DNA follows: TGTGCCAGCAGCTTCGGGGACAACTCTGGAAACACCATATATTTT. Filled out from reference TRBV5-5 and TRBJ1-3, the complete variable domain reads DAGVTQSPTHLIKTRGQQVTLRCSPISGHKSVSWYQQVLGQGPQFIFQYYEKEERGRGNFPDRFSARQFPNYSSELNVNALLLGDSALYLCASSFGDNSGNTIYFGEGSWLTVV.